The TCR beta chain described here comes from a study of beta chain features in type 1 diabetes. Study results and caveats: Patients with Type 1 diabetes showed moderately but significantly shorter TCRB CDR3s in all four CD4+ subsets.

V dropped 3 bases and J dropped 5 bases, with 13 bases sitting between them. There are 14 residues in the CDR3. From germline, CDR1 is SEHNR and CDR2 FQNEAQ (reference sequence). Investigators reverse transcribed all isolated RNA, so they sequenced expressed TCRB transcripts. The method was immunoSEQ multiplex PCR; TCRdb's version includes in-frame clones alone and lacks a portion of them. The table records about 240,000 clones, approximately 15% of them present only once. For this clone: Antigen unknown.

The TCR sequence derives from a man under 40 with type 1 diabetes. Input material: naive CD4+ T cells from blood. The V call is TRBV7-9, the J call TRBJ1-1; D possibly corresponds to TRBD1 (5 bases). The CDR3 reads CASSFNAGYTEAFF. In DNA form, the CDR3 reads TGTGCCAGCAGCTTTAATGCAGGGTATACTGAAGCTTTCTTT.